This is a list of T cell receptor beta chains from one sample in a study of human T cells and chemical hapten exposure. TCRdb used MiXCR to reprocess the RACE reads, holding one entry per CDR3 protein. This sample yields approximately 57,000 distinct CDR3 sequences, of which approximately 8.6% are seen a single time; about 14% belongs to the top ten. Material: whole blood, obtained in connection with sensitization to the hapten diphenylcyclopropenone (DPC). All receptors derive from a woman aged 40-49 years with alopecia areata. Some clones in this sample may be carry-over from other donors' samples. CDR3s include the opening cysteine and the closing phenylalanine or tryptophan. Fields, in order: clone size, V gene, D gene, J gene, CDR3 protein, CDR3 DNA. The D gene is left open where the match is weak. The listing skips clone size in some rows; elsewhere it reads once, few, many or a size class.

size: many; V: TRBV5-4; D: TRBD1; J: TRBJ1-2; CDR3: CASSFSHRGGYTF; DNA: TGTGCCAGCAGCTTTTCCCACAGGGGTGGCTACACCTTC
size: NA; V: TRBV7-2; D: NA; J: TRBJ2-1; CDR3: CASSLSQWDYNEQFF; DNA: TGTGCCAGCAGCTTATCACAGTGGGATTACAATGAGCAGTTCTTC
size: NA; V: TRBV2; D: NA; J: TRBJ2-7; CDR3: CASGDTYYEQYF; DNA: TGTGCCAGCGGGGACACCTATTACGAGCAGTACTTC
size: few; V: TRBV7-9; D: NA; J: TRBJ1-5; CDR3: CASSLPGANNQPQHF; DNA: TGTGCCAGCAGCTTACCAGGGGCGAACAATCAGCCCCAGCATTTT
size: few; V: TRBV6-2/TRBV6-3; D: NA; J: TRBJ2-5; CDR3: CASSLSVETQYF; DNA: TGTGCCAGCAGCCTATCGGTGGAGACCCAGTACTTC
size: many; V: TRBV5-1; D: TRBD1; J: TRBJ1-1; CDR3: CASNSRQGMGTNTEAFF; DNA: TGCGCCAGCAACTCAAGACAGGGGATGGGGACGAACACTGAAGCTTTCTTT
size: many; V: TRBV29-1; D: NA; J: TRBJ2-7; CDR3: CSVESGHSEQYF; DNA: TGCAGCGTTGAAAGCGGTCACTCCGAGCAGTACTTC
size: few; V: TRBV20-1; D: NA; J: TRBJ1-5; CDR3: CSARVDLDQPQHF; DNA: TGCAGTGCTAGAGTGGACTTGGATCAGCCCCAGCATTTT
size: many; V: TRBV18; D: NA; J: TRBJ1-1; CDR3: CASSPQTNTEAFF; DNA: TGTGCCAGCTCACCACAAACAAACACTGAAGCTTTCTTT
size: NA; V: TRBV4-1; D: NA; J: TRBJ1-5; CDR3: CASSPTPGVNQPQHF; DNA: TGCGCCAGCAGCCCAACGCCTGGGGTAAATCAGCCCCAGCATTTT
size: NA; V: TRBV27; D: NA; J: TRBJ1-4; CDR3: CASSLNREKLFF; DNA: TGTGCCAGCAGTTTGAACAGGGAAAAACTGTTTTTT
size: many; V: TRBV6-2/TRBV6-3; D: NA; J: TRBJ1-5; CDR3: CASSEHTSNQPQHF; DNA: TGTGCCAGCAGTGAACACACTAGCAATCAGCCCCAGCATTTT
size: few; V: TRBV3-1; D: TRBD2; J: TRBJ2-3; CDR3: CASSATLAGVGTDTQYF; DNA: TGTGCCAGCAGCGCGACACTAGCGGGGGTAGGAACAGATACGCAGTATTTT
size: NA; V: TRBV7-2; D: NA; J: TRBJ2-5; CDR3: CASSSMTGQETQYF; DNA: TGTGCCAGCAGCTCTATGACAGGCCAAGAGACCCAGTACTTC
size: many; V: TRBV6-2/TRBV6-3; D: NA; J: TRBJ1-2; CDR3: CATSLSVGSYGYTF; DNA: TGTGCCACCTCGCTCTCAGTGGGAAGCTATGGCTACACCTTC
size: NA; V: TRBV5-1; D: NA; J: TRBJ1-6; CDR3: CASSPRENSPLHF; DNA: TGCGCCAGCAGCCCCAGAGAAAATTCACCCCTCCACTTT
size: many; V: TRBV7-2; D: NA; J: TRBJ1-3; CDR3: CASSPKVGELKARGGNTIYF; DNA: TGTGCCAGCAGTCCCAAAGTGGGAGAATTAAAGGCCCGCGGAGGAAACACCATATATTTT
size: NA; V: TRBV12-3/TRBV12-4; D: TRBD1; J: TRBJ1-6; CDR3: CASSPGQVGSPLHF; DNA: TGTGCCAGCAGTCCGGGACAGGTGGGATCACCCCTCCACTTT
size: few; V: TRBV13; D: NA; J: TRBJ1-1; CDR3: CASSSQETGNTEAFF; DNA: TGTGCCAGCAGCTCACAGGAGACAGGGAACACTGAAGCTTTCTTT
size: many; V: TRBV29-1; D: NA; J: TRBJ2-3; CDR3: CSVGQADTQYF; DNA: TGCAGCGTTGGGCAGGCAGATACGCAGTATTTT
size: few; V: TRBV4-2; D: TRBD2; J: TRBJ2-3; CDR3: CASSQVASGEYTDTQYF; DNA: TGTGCCAGCAGCCAAGTTGCTAGCGGGGAGTACACAGATACGCAGTATTTT
size: few; V: TRBV12-3/TRBV12-4; D: TRBD1; J: TRBJ1-3; CDR3: CASSSDRGQGNTIYF; DNA: TGTGCCAGCAGCTCGGACAGGGGGCAAGGAAACACCATATATTTT
size: many; V: TRBV6-6; D: TRBD1; J: TRBJ2-3; CDR3: CASSYEGAPTDTQYF; DNA: TGTGCCAGCAGTTACGAGGGGGCCCCGACAGATACGCAGTATTTT
size: NA; V: TRBV7-6; D: NA; J: TRBJ2-2; CDR3: CASSPVRGAGELFF; DNA: TGTGCCAGCAGCCCCGTTAGGGGGGCCGGGGAGCTGTTTTTT
size: many; V: TRBV20-1; D: TRBD1; J: TRBJ1-2; CDR3: CSATRQGKDGYTF; DNA: TGCAGTGCTACCCGACAGGGGAAGGATGGCTACACCTTC
size: many; V: TRBV30; D: TRBD2; J: TRBJ2-7; CDR3: CAWTAGGPEQYF; DNA: TGTGCCTGGACTGCGGGGGGGCCCGAGCAGTACTTC
size: many; V: TRBV29-1; D: TRBD1; J: TRBJ1-1; CDR3: CSAQGDRSTEAFF; DNA: TGCAGCGCACAGGGGGATAGGAGCACTGAAGCTTTCTTT
size: many; V: TRBV23-1; D: NA; J: TRBJ2-1; CDR3: CASSHPAGRLSYNEQFF; DNA: TGCGCCAGCAGTCACCCCGCGGGCAGGTTGTCCTACAATGAGCAGTTCTTC
size: many; V: TRBV6-1; D: NA; J: TRBJ1-5; CDR3: CASRRGLGDQPQHF; DNA: TGTGCCAGCAGACGCGGGCTGGGGGATCAGCCCCAGCATTTT
size: few; V: TRBV14; D: NA; J: TRBJ1-2; CDR3: CASSQGAYGYTF; DNA: TGTGCCAGCAGCCAAGGTGCTTATGGCTACACCTTC
size: NA; V: TRBV6-5; D: NA; J: TRBJ1-1; CDR3: CASKRGRNTEAFF; DNA: TGTGCCAGCAAGAGGGGCCGGAACACTGAAGCTTTCTTT
size: NA; V: TRBV18; D: NA; J: TRBJ1-5; CDR3: CASSPPGGQPQHF; DNA: TGTGCCAGCTCACCACCGGGCGGACAGCCCCAGCATTTT
size: many; V: TRBV7-8; D: NA; J: TRBJ1-5; CDR3: CASSLDTSRGHQPQHF; DNA: TGTGCCAGCAGCTTGGACACCAGCAGAGGCCATCAGCCCCAGCATTTT
size: NA; V: TRBV5-1; D: NA; J: TRBJ2-1; CDR3: CASRINGASYNEQFF; DNA: TGCGCCAGCAGAATAAACGGGGCCTCCTACAATGAGCAGTTCTTC
size: many; V: TRBV2; D: NA; J: TRBJ1-1; CDR3: CASRSRRTANTEAFF; DNA: TGTGCCAGCAGAAGCAGAAGGACAGCCAACACTGAAGCTTTCTTT
size: NA; V: TRBV3-1; D: TRBD2; J: TRBJ2-7; CDR3: CASSQVAGVAEQYF; DNA: TGTGCCAGCAGCCAAGTAGCGGGTGTAGCCGAGCAGTACTTC
size: few; V: TRBV24-1; D: NA; J: TRBJ2-3; CDR3: CATSGGVRTDTQYF; DNA: TGTGCCACCAGCGGTGGGGTTCGCACAGATACGCAGTATTTT
size: many; V: TRBV6-1; D: NA; J: TRBJ1-5; CDR3: CASSEGVGDDNQPQHF; DNA: TGTGCCAGCAGTGAAGGGGTAGGGGATGACAATCAGCCCCAGCATTTT
size: NA; V: TRBV6-2/TRBV6-3; D: TRBD1; J: TRBJ1-2; CDR3: CASKRDSPTGDNYGYTF; DNA: TGTGCCAGCAAGAGGGACAGTCCAACGGGGGATAACTATGGCTACACCTTC
size: NA; V: TRBV10-3; D: NA; J: TRBJ2-5; CDR3: CAISGGIEETQYF; DNA: TGTGCCATCAGCGGGGGAATCGAGGAGACCCAGTACTTC
size: NA; V: TRBV4-1; D: NA; J: TRBJ2-7; CDR3: CASRDPRNYEQYF; DNA: TGCGCCAGCAGGGATCCTCGAAACTACGAGCAGTACTTC